Sequencing of this TCR beta chain was carried out in a study of high-grade serous ovarian cancer treatment subgroups. As for the study in general: On average, 14,192 reads and 7,000 to 8,000 unique TCR beta rearrangements were obtained per sample.

Tumor tissue was taken before any definitive surgery or chemotherapy was given. Study-level findings and limits: Higher neoantigen levels went with greater TCR clonal relatedness.

In the case of this clone: Its antigen remains unknown.

The germline gives CDR1 MDHEN, CDR2 SYDVKM. Trimming at V came to 8 bases and at J to 6 bases, leaving 9 bases not matched to a gene. The CDR3 totals 15 residues. Only in-frame clones appear in the TCRdb table, and some are missing; sequencing was by immunoSEQ multiplex PCR. The sample has approximately 3,500 clones, about 68% seen once. The chain employs TRBV28 and TRBJ2-1; 11 nucleotides match TRBD2. The sequence was obtained from a human donor with high-grade serous ovarian cancer. The sequencing input was tumor tissue. This chain's CDR3 is CASALAGGRVNEQFF. CDR3 coding DNA: TGTGCCAGCGCCTTAGCGGGAGGGCGGGTCAATGAGCAGTTCTTC. Full variable domain (outside the CDR3, taken from reference TRBV28 and TRBJ2-1): DVKVTQSSRYLVKRTGEKVFLECVQDMDHENMFWYRQDPGLGLRLIYFSYDVKMKEKGDIPEGYSVSREKKERFSLILESASTNQTSMYLCASALAGGRVNEQFFGPGTRLTVL.